The 16 T cell receptor beta chains in this list originate from one sample, sequenced in a study of blood T cell repertoires in COVID-19. Data came from immunoSEQ multiplex PCR; TCRdb stores just in-frame clones and leaves some out. The top ten clones hold 25% of a sample with tens of thousands of clones, roughly 83% of them seen once. The sample comprised peripheral blood. These receptors all come from a human donor in a cohort sampled during active COVID-19.

The chain links TRBV7-6 to TRBJ1-1, with D uncertain. The germline CDR1 and CDR2 sequences are SGHVS and FNYEAQ. Trimming removed 3 bases from V and 3 bases from J, with 8 bases in between. This CDR3 has 13 amino acids. As DNA, the CDR3 is TGTGCCAGCAGCTTCGGACTGGACACTGAAGCTTTCTTT. This translates into CASSFGLDTEAFF.

CDR3 sequence: CASSFSPGQHRTHSPLHF. In DNA form, the CDR3 reads TGTGCCAGCAGCTTTAGTCCGGGACAGCACCGAACCCATTCACCCCTCCACTTT. This rearrangement joins TRBV7-9 to TRBJ1-6; TRBD1 matches 7 bases. This CDR3 is built from 18 residues. The germline V gene has CDR1 SEHNR and CDR2 FQNEAQ (reference sequence). V dropped 3 bases and J dropped 8; count of bases not matched to a gene: 16.

This chain connects TRBV2 to TRBJ2-7; TRBD2 is a possible D gene (5 bases). This CDR3 has 11 residues. Trimming stripped 4 bases from V and 8 bases from J, with 9 bases between. CDR1 SNHLY and CDR2 FYNNEI come from the germline V gene. CDR3 loop: CASSGGPQQYF. For the CDR3, the DNA is TGTGCCAGCAGTGGAGGGCCCCAGCAGTACTTC.

This rearrangement joins TRBV4-3 to TRBJ1-5, with D hard to call. The CDR3 consists of 13 residues. Germline lookup yields CDR1 LGHNA and CDR2 YSLEER. Trimming pared 0 bases from V and 15 bases from J, leaving 15 bases between. The CDR3 spells CASSQDLGRETHF. The CDR3, as DNA: TGCGCCAGCAGCCAAGATCTGGGCAGAGAAACGCATTTT.

The rearrangement uses TRBV6-5 and TRBJ2-1; TRBD2 might be the D (6 bases). Trimming took 4 bases from V and 5 from J, leaving 12 bases between them. The CDR3 is 14 amino acids. The germline V gene encodes CDR1 MNHEY and CDR2 SVGAGI. CDR3 region: CASSSERANNEQFF. CDR3 DNA: TGTGCCAGCAGTTCGGAGCGGGCGAACAATGAGCAGTTCTTC.

V and J are TRBV5-1 and TRBJ2-1; perhaps TRBD2 as D (6 bases). Trimming took off 1 base at V and 2 bases at J, with 10 bases between the two ends. The CDR3 consists of 15 residues. CDR1 is SGHRS and CDR2 is YFSETQ in the germline V gene. DNA for the CDR3: TGCGCCAGCAGCTTGCAGGGCGGGGCCTACAATGAGCAGTTCTTC. It translates to CASSLQGGAYNEQFF.

This chain links TRBV19 with TRBJ2-3, with a possible D match to TRBD1 (7 bases). The V gene's germline CDR1 is LNHDA and CDR2 SQIVND (reference sequence). Trimming cost V 5 bases and J 1 base, with 19 bases left between them. The CDR3 is 17 amino acids. CDR3 sequence: CASSFGRGQGGTDTQYF. CDR3 bases: TGTGCCAGTAGTTTTGGACGGGGGCAGGGGGGCACAGATACGCAGTATTTT.

The CDR3, as DNA: TGCGCCAGCAGCCAAGGAAATTCCGGGACAGGGGATTCCTACGAGCAGTACTTC. It translates to CASSQGNSGTGDSYEQYF. The chain uses TRBV4-3 and TRBJ2-7; 10 nucleotides align to TRBD1. CDR1 is LGHNA, CDR2 YSLEER, per germline. CDR3 length: 18 residues. The V segment lost 1 base and the J segment 1 base; nucleotides outside the gene matches: 10.

The chain links TRBV9 to TRBJ1-2, with D possibly TRBD1 on 5 matching bases. Trimming took 5 bases from V and 4 from J, leaving 15 bases between them. Germline V lookup: CDR1 SGDLS, CDR2 YYNGEE. The CDR3 runs 14 residues. CDR3 in amino acids: CASSSDMGGYGYTF. CDR3 DNA: TGTGCCAGCAGTTCGGATATGGGGGGCTATGGCTACACCTTC.

This chain joins TRBV7-9 and TRBJ1-5, with a tentative D call TRBD1 (6 bases). Trimming left V 3 bases short and J 7 bases short, with 10 bases between. The germline CDR1 and CDR2 sequences are SEHNR and FQNEAQ (reference sequence). CDR3 length: 13 amino acids. The CDR3 spells CASSFSGDQPQHF. The CDR3 bases are TGTGCCAGCAGCTTCTCAGGGGACCAGCCCCAGCATTTT.

The CDR3, as DNA: TGTGCCAGCAGCTTAGAAGGCCAAGCCGGGGAGACCCAGTACTTC. Translating gives CASSLEGQAGETQYF. This chain uses TRBV11-3 with TRBJ2-5, with D uncertain. The V gene's germline CDR1 is SGHNT and CDR2 YENEEA. The ends were cut back, 0 bases at V and 5 bases at J, with 13 bases in the middle. The CDR3 has 15 amino acids.

In its sample, this clone was seen once. V usage is TRBV27 and J usage is TRBJ2-1; 12 bases are a match to TRBD2. The CDR3 has 15 amino acids. V was pared by 5 bases and J by 9 bases, with 8 bases of the junction left unmatched. Germline CDR1 reads MNHEY; CDR2 reads SMNVEV (reference sequence). The CDR3 is CASSPLAGGPFEQFF. The CDR3 region has the DNA TGTGCCAGCAGTCCGCTAGCGGGAGGGCCTTTTGAGCAGTTCTTC.

This clone was counted once. The V and J genes are TRBV10-1 and TRBJ2-3, with 8 bases fitting TRBD2. The CDR3 is 16 residues long. V dropped 0 bases and J dropped 2; count of bases not matched to a gene: 4. Germline V CDR1 and CDR2: WNHNN, SYGVQD (reference sequence). The CDR3 DNA reads as TGCGCCAGCAGTGAGTCGGGACTAGACGACACAGATACGCAGTATTTT. Translating gives CASSESGLDDTDTQYF.

The rearrangement uses TRBV12-5 and TRBJ2-5; D possibly corresponds to TRBD1 (6 bases). CDR1 LGHNT and CDR2 FRNRAP come from the germline V gene. This CDR3 has 15 residues. V lost 5 bases, J lost 1 base, and 14 bases lay in between. CDR3 sequence: CASGTYRAIQETQYF. In nucleotides, the CDR3 is TGTGCTAGTGGTACCTACAGGGCGATCCAAGAGACCCAGTACTTC.

V and J are TRBV7-2 and TRBJ1-1; D gene unclear. Trimming removed 4 bases at V and 2 bases at J, with 14 bases between. This CDR3 has 15 amino acids. From germline, CDR1 is SGHTA and CDR2 FQGNSA. The CDR3 sequence: CASSSFVGPNTEAFF. The DNA for the CDR3 is TGTGCCAGCAGCTCATTCGTCGGTCCCAACACTGAAGCTTTCTTT.

The J gene is TRBJ2-7, the V gene TRBV13, with D tentatively TRBD2 (5 bases). Trimming left V 2 bases short and J 4 bases short, with 15 bases between. This CDR3 has 15 residues. Germline V gives CDR1 PRHDT, CDR2 FYEKMQ (reference sequence). CDR3 protein: CASSLRGKGKYEQYF. CDR3 in DNA: TGTGCCAGCAGCTTAAGAGGGAAAGGAAAGTACGAGCAGTACTTC.